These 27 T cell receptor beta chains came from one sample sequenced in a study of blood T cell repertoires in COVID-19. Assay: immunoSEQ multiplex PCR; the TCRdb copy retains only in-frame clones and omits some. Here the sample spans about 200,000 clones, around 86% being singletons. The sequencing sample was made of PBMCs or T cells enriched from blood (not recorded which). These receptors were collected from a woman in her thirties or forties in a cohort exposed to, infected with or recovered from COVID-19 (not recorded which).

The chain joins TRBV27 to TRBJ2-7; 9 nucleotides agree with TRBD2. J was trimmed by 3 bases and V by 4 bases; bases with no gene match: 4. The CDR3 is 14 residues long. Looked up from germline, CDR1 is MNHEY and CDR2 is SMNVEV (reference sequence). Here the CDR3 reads CASSYSGSSYEQYF. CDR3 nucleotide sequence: TGTGCCAGCAGTTATAGCGGGAGCAGCTACGAGCAGTACTTC.

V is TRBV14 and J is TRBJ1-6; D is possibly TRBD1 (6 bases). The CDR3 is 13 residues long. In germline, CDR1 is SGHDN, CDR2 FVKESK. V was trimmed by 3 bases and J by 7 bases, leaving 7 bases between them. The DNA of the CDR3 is TGTGCCAGCAGCCACAGGGGCAATTCACCCCTCCACTTT. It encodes CASSHRGNSPLHF.

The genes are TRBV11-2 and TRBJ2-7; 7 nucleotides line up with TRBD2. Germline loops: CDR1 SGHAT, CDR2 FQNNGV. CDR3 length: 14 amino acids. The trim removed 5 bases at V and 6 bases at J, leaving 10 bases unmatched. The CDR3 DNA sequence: TGTGCCAGCAGCCCCCCGGGGAGGGGTCGCGAGCAGTACTTC. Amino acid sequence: CASSPPGRGREQYF.

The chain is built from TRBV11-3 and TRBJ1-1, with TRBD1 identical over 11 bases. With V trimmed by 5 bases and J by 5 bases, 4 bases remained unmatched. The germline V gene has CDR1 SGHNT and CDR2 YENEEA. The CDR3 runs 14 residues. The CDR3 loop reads CASSPRDRGTEAFF. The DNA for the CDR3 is TGTGCCAGCAGCCCCCGGGACAGGGGGACTGAAGCTTTCTTT.

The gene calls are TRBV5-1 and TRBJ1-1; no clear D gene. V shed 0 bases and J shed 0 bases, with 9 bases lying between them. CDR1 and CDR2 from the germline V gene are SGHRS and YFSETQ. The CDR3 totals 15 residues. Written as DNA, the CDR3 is TGCGCCAGCAGCTTGGGAGGGCGGATGAACACTGAAGCTTTCTTT. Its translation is CASSLGGRMNTEAFF. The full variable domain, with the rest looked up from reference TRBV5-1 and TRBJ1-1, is KAGVTQTPRYLIKTRGQQVTLSCSPISGHRSVSWYQQTPGQGLQFLFEYFSETQRNKGNFPGRFSGRQFSNSRSEMNVSTLELGDSALYLCASSLGGRMNTEAFFGQGTRLTVV.

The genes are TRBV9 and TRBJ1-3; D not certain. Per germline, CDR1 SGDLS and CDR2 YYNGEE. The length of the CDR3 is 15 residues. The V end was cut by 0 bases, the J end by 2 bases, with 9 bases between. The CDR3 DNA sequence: TGTGCCAGCAGCGTAGGAATGAGTCCTGGAAACACCATATATTTT. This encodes CASSVGMSPGNTIYF.

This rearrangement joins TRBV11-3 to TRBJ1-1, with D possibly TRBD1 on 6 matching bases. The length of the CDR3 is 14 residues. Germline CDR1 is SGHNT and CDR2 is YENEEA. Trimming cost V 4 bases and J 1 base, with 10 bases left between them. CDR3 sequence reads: CASSSTGQNTEAFF. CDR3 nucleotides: TGTGCCAGCAGCTCCACGGGACAGAACACTGAAGCTTTCTTT.

Written as DNA, the CDR3 is TGTGCCAGTAGTATGCAGGGGGCGCAGGACTATGGCTACACCTTC. Translated, it gives CASSMQGAQDYGYTF. The J gene is TRBJ1-2, the V gene TRBV19, with 8 positions matching TRBD1. Germline assignment: CDR1 LNHDA and CDR2 SQIVND (reference sequence). Trimming took 3 bases from V and 3 from J; bases not matched to a gene: 6. The CDR3 runs 15 residues. The entire variable domain, with the rest obtained from reference TRBV19 and TRBJ1-2, is as follows: DGGITQSPKYLFRKEGQNVTLSCEQNLNHDAMYWYRQDPGQGLRLIYYSQIVNDFQKGDIAEGYSVSREKKESFPLTVTSAQKNPTAFYLCASSMQGAQDYGYTFGSGTRLTVV.

For the CDR3, the DNA is TGTGCCAGCAGCGTAGGAATAGCGGGGATCCAGTTCTTC. Its protein is CASSVGIAGIQFF. This rearrangement joins TRBV9 to TRBJ2-1; 8 nucleotides agree with TRBD2. Germline CDR1 reads SGDLS; CDR2 reads YYNGEE. With V trimmed by 0 bases and J by 13 bases, 6 bases remained unmatched. The CDR3 is 13 residues long.

CDR3: CASSQEYGGGYQETQYF. CDR3 sequence (DNA): TGTGCCAGCAGCCAAGAGTATGGGGGGGGGTACCAAGAGACCCAGTACTTC. The chain joins TRBV4-2 to TRBJ2-5; 7 bases fit TRBD2. Germline lookup yields CDR1 LGHNA and CDR2 YNFKEQ. The CDR3 length is 17 residues. J was trimmed by 0 bases and V by 0 bases; bases with no gene match: 7.

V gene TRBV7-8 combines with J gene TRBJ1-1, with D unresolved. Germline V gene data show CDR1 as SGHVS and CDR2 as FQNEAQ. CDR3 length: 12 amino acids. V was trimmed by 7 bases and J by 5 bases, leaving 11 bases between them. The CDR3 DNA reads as TGTGCCAGCAACCTTGGGCAGACTGAAGCTTTCTTT. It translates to CASNLGQTEAFF.

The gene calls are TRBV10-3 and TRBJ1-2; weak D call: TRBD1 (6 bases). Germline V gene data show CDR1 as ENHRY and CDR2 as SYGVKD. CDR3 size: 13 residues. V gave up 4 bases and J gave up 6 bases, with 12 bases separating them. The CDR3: CAISVQGEDGYTF. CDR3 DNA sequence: TGTGCCATCAGTGTACAGGGAGAGGATGGCTACACCTTC.

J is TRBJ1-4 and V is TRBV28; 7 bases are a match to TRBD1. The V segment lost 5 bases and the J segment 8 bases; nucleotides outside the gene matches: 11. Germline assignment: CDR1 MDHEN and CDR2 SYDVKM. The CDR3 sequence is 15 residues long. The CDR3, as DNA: TGTGCCAGCAGTCTGTACAGGGGCACTGAGGAAAAACTGTTTTTT. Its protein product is CASSLYRGTEEKLFF.

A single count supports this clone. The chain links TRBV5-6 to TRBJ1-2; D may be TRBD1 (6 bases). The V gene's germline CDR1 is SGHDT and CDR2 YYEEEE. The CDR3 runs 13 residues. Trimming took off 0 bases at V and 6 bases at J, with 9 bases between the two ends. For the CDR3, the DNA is TGTGCCAGCAGCTTGGGAACAGGGAATGGCTACACCTTC. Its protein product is CASSLGTGNGYTF.

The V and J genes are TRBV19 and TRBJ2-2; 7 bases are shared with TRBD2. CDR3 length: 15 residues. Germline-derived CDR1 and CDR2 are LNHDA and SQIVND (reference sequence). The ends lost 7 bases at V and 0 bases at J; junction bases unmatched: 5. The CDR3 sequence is CASTQSGANTGELFF. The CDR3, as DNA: TGTGCCAGTACCCAGAGCGGGGCGAACACCGGGGAGCTGTTTTTT.

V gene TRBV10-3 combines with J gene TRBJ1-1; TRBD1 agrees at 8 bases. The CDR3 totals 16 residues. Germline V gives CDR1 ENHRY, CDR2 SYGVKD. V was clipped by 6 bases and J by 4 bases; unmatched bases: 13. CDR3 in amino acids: CAISRSRQGSSTEAFF. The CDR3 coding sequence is TGTGCCATCAGCCGATCGAGACAGGGGTCGAGCACTGAAGCTTTCTTT.

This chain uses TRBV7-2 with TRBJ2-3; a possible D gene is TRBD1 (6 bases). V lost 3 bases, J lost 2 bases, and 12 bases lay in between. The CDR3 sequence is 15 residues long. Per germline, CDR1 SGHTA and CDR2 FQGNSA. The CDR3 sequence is CASSFDGQYTDTQYF. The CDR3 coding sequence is TGTGCCAGCAGCTTCGACGGACAGTACACAGATACGCAGTATTTT.

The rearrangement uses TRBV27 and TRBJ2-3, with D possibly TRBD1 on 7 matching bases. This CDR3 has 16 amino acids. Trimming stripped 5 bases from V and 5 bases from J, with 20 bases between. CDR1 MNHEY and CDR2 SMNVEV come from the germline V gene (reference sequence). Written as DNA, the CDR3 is TGTGCCAGCAGTCCCCAGGGGGGCCCTCTGCAAGATACGCAGTATTTT. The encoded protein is CASSPQGGPLQDTQYF.

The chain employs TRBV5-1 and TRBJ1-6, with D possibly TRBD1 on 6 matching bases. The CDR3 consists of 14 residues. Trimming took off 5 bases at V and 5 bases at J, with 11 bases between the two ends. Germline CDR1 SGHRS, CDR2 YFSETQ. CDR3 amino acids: CASRRPGDNSPLHF. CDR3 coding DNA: TGCGCCAGCAGGCGGCCAGGGGATAATTCACCCCTCCACTTT.

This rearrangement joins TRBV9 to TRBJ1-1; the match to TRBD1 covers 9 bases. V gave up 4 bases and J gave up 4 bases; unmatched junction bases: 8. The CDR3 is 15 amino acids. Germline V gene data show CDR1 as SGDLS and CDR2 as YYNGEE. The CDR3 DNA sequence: TGTGCCAGCAGCTACCACAGGGGGCGCTTCACTGAAGCTTTCTTT. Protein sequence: CASSYHRGRFTEAFF.

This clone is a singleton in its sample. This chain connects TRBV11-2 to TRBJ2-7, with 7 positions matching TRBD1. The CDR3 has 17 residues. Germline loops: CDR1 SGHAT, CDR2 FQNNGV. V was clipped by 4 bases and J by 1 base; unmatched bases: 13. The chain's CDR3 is CASSSGTARPLSYEQYF. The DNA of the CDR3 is TGTGCCAGCAGCTCAGGGACAGCTAGACCCCTTTCCTACGAGCAGTACTTC. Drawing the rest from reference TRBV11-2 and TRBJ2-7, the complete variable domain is EAGVAQSPRYKIIEKRQSVAFWCNPISGHATLYWYQQILGQGPKLLIQFQNNGVVDDSQLPKDRFSAERLKGVDSTLKIQPAKLEDSAVYLCASSSGTARPLSYEQYFGPGTRLTVT.

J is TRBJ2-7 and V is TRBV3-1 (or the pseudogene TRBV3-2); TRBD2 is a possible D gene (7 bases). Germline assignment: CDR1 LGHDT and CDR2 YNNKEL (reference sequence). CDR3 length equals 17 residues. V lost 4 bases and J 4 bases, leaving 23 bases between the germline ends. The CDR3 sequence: CASSPLRGGASFYEQYF. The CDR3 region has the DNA TGTGCCAGCAGCCCCCTTAGGGGGGGGGCCAGCTTTTACGAGCAGTACTTC.

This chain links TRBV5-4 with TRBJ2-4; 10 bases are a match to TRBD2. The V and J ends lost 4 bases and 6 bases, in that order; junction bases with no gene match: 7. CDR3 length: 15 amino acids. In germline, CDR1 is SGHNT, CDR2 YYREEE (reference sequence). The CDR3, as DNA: TGTGCCAGCAGCATAAGCGGGGGGGCCGGAAACATTCAGTACTTC. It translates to CASSISGGAGNIQYF.

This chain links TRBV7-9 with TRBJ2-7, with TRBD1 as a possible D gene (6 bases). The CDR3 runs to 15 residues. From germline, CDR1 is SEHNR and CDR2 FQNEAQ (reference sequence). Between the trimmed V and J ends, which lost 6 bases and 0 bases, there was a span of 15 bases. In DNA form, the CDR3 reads TGTGCCAGCAGTTCCGACAGGCGCAGCTCCTACGAGCAGTACTTC. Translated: CASSSDRRSSYEQYF.

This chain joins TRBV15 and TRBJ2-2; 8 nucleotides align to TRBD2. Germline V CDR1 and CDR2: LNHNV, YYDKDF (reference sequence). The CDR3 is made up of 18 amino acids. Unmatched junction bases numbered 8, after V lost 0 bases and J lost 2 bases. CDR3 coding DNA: TGTGCCACCAGCAGAGACCTTAGCGGGATATTTAACACCGGGGAGCTGTTTTTT. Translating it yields CATSRDLSGIFNTGELFF.

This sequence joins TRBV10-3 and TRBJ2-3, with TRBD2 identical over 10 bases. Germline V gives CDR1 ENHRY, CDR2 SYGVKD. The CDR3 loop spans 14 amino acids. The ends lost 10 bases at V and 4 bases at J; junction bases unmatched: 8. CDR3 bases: TGTGCCACCAAGCTAGCGGGAGATGCAGATACGCAGTATTTT. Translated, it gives CATKLAGDADTQYF.

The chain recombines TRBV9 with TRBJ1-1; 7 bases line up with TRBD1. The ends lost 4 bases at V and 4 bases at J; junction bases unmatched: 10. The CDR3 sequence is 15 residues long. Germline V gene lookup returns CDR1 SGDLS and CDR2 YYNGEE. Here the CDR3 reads CASSPQGWMSTEAFF. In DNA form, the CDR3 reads TGTGCCAGCAGCCCACAGGGGTGGATGAGCACTGAAGCTTTCTTT.